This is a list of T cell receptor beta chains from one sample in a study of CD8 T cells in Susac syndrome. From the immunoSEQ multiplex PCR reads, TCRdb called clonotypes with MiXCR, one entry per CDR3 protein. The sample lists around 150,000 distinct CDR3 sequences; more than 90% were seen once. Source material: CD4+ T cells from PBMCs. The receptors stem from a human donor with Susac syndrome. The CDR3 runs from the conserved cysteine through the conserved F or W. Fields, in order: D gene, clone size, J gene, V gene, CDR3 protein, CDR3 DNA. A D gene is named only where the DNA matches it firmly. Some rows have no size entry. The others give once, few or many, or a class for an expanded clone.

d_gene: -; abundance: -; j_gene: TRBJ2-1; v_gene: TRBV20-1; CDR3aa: CSASRDPKGGFNEQFF; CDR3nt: TGCAGTGCTAGTAGGGACCCAAAGGGGGGTTTCAATGAGCAGTTCTTC
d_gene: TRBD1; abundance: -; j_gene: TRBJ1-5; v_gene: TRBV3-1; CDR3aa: CASSQTTGGNQPQHF; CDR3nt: TGTGCCAGCAGCCAAACGACAGGGGGCAATCAGCCCCAGCATTTT
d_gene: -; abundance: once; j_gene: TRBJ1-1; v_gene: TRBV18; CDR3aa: CASSPIDGRSAQNTEAFF; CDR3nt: TGTGCCAGCTCACCTATCGATGGCCGGAGCGCACAGAACACTGAAGCTTTCTTT
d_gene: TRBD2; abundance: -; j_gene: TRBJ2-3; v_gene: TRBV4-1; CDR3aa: CASSQVILAGGTKTDTQYF; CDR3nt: TGCGCCAGCAGCCAAGTGATTCTAGCGGGAGGAACTAAAACAGATACGCAGTATTTT
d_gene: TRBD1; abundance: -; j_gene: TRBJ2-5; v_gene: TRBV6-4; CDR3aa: CASSEGTGGLETQYF; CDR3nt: TGTGCCAGCAGTGAAGGGACAGGGGGCCTCGAGACCCAGTACTTC
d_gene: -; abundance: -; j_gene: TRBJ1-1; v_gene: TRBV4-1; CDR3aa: CASSQSPGGMNTEAFF; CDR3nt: TGCGCCAGCAGCCAATCTCCCGGGGGCATGAACACTGAAGCTTTCTTT
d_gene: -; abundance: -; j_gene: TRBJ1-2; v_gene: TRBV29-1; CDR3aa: CSVELRAGGSYGYTF; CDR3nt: TGCAGCGTTGAACTTAGAGCCGGAGGTAGCTATGGCTACACCTTC
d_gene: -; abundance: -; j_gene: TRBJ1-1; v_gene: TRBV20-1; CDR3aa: CSARDPGGSTEAFF; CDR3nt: TGCAGTGCTAGAGATCCCGGGGGCTCCACTGAAGCTTTCTTT
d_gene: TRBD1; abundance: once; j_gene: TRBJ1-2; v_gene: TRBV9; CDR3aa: CASSQTLQGQGGGGYTF; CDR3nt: TGTGCCAGCAGCCAAACCCTCCAGGGACAGGGGGGCGGTGGCTACACCTTC
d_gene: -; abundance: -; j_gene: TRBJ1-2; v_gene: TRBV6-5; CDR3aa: CASSLVWGAAYGYTF; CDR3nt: TGTGCCAGCAGTTTGGTCTGGGGGGCTGCCTATGGCTACACCTTC
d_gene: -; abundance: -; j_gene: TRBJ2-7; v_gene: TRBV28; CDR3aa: CASCVPPGTEQYF; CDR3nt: TGTGCCAGCTGCGTTCCGCCGGGGACCGAGCAGTACTTC
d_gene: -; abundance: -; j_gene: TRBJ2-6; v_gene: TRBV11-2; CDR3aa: CASSLQLAANVLTF; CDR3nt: TGTGCCAGCAGCCTCCAGCTGGCGGCCAACGTCCTGACTTTC
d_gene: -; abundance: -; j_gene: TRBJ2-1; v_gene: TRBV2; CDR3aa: CASSPDTYNEQFF; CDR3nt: TGTGCCAGCAGCCCCGACACCTACAATGAGCAGTTCTTC
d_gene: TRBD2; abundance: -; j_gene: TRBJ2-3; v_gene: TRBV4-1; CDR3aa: CASSQGLAGGTDTQYF; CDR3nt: TGCGCCAGCAGCCAAGGACTAGCGGGGGGCACAGATACGCAGTATTTT
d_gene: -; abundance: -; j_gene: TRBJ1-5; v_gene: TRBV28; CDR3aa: CASSLFAQGRQPQHF; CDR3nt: TGTGCCAGCAGTTTATTCGCGCAGGGAAGACAGCCCCAGCATTTT
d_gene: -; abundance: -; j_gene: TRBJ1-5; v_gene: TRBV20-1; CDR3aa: CSAVSGDQPQHF; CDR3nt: TGCAGTGCTGTCTCTGGAGATCAGCCCCAGCATTTT
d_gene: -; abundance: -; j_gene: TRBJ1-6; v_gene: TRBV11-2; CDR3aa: CASSLTNSSPLHF; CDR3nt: TGTGCCAGCAGCCTGACTAATTCTTCACCCCTCCACTTT
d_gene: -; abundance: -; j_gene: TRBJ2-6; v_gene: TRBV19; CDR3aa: CASTGANVLTF; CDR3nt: TGTGCCAGTACCGGGGCCAACGTCCTGACTTTC
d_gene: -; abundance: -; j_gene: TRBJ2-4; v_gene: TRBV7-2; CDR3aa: CASSLVGWDIQYF; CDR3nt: TGTGCCAGCAGCTTAGTAGGCTGGGACATTCAGTACTTC
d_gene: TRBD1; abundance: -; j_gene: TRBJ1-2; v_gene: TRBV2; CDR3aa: CASSRTGKYGYTF; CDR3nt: TGTGCCAGCAGCAGGACAGGGAAATATGGCTACACCTTC
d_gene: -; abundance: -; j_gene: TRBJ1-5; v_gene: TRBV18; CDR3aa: CASSPDQNQPQHF; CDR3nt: TGTGCCAGCTCACCGGACCAAAATCAGCCCCAGCATTTT
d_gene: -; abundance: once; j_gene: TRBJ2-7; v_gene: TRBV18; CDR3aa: CASSPELGFYEQYF; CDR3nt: TGTGCCAGCTCACCGGAACTGGGGTTTTACGAGCAGTACTTC
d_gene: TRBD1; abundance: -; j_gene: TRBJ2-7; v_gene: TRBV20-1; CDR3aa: CSAREPRGLGYEQYF; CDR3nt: TGCAGTGCTAGAGAACCCAGGGGGCTGGGATACGAGCAGTACTTC
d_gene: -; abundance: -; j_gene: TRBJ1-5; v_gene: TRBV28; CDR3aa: CASRPPERVNQPQHF; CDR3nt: TGTGCCAGCAGACCCCCAGAAAGGGTAAATCAGCCCCAGCATTTT
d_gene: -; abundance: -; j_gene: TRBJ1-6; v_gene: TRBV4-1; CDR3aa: CASSQGPSPLHF; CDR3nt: TGCGCCAGCAGCCAAGGCCCTTCACCCCTCCACTTT
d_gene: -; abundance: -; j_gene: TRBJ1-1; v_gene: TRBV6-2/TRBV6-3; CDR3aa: CASSYPQNTEAFF; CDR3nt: TGTGCCAGCAGTTACCCGCAGAACACTGAAGCTTTCTTT
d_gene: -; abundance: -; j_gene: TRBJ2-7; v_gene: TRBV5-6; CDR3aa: CASSPLRAAYEQYF; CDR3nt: TGTGCCAGCAGCCCCCTCCGGGCCGCCTACGAGCAGTACTTC
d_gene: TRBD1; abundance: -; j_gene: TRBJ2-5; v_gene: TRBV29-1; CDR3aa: CSVARQGPGGETQYF; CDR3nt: TGCAGCGTTGCCCGACAGGGACCAGGGGGAGAGACCCAGTACTTC
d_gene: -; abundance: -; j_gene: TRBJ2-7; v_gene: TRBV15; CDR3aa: CATSRVPGRAEQYF; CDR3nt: TGTGCCACCAGCAGAGTTCCGGGAAGGGCCGAGCAGTACTTC